This T cell receptor (beta chain) was observed in a study of TIL therapy for anti-PD-1-resistant metastatic lung cancer. Time point reported: pre-treatment sample, taken before nivolumab and TIL therapy. Most excised metastases sampled were pleural nodules or supraclavicular lymph nodes. Germline-derived CDR1 and CDR2 are MNHNS and SASEGT. The CDR3 is 17 residues long. V was pared by 6 bases and J by 4 bases, with 16 bases of the junction left unmatched. The immunoSEQ assay was v3. Each library reached around 1.9 million read pairs, or about 5-6.5 million at deep level. Assay: immunoSEQ multiplex PCR; the TCRdb copy retains only in-frame clones and omits some. The top ten clones hold 7% to 9% of a sample with approximately 24,000 clones, roughly two thirds of them seen once.

The receptor was derived from a person aged 25-79 years with non-small cell lung cancer. Here the sequenced sample was tumor tissue, taken at baseline. The V gene is TRBV6-1, the J gene TRBJ1-2, with TRBD1 matching over 8 bases. CDR3 sequence (DNA): TGTGCCAGCAGCGAAATTCCAGGGGGCGGGCGAGGCTATGGCTACACCTTC. It yields the protein CASSEIPGGGRGYGYTF.